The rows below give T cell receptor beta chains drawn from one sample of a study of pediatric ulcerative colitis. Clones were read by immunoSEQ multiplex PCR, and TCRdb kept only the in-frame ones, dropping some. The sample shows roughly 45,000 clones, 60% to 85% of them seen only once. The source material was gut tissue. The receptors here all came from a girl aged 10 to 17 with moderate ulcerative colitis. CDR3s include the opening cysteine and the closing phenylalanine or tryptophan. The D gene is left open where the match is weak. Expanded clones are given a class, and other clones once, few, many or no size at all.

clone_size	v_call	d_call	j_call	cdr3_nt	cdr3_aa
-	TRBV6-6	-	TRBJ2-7	TGTGCCAGCAGCCGTGGACTGAGCTCCTACGAGCAGTACTTC	CASSRGLSSYEQYF
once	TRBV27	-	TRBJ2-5	TGTGCCAGCAGTCTGACAGTACAAGAGACCCAGTACTTC	CASSLTVQETQYF
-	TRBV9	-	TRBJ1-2	TGTGCCAGCAGCGTAGGCCCGACGGACAGATTAATAAACTATGGCTACACCTTC	CASSVGPTDRLINYGYTF
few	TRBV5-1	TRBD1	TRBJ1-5	TGCGCCAGCAGTCGGGAAGCAGGGGGGAATCAGCCCCAGCATTTT	CASSREAGGNQPQHF
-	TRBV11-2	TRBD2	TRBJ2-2	TGTGCCAGCAGCTTCCTACCGGGACTAGTGCCCGGGGAGCTGTTTTTT	CASSFLPGLVPGELFF
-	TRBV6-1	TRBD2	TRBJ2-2	TGTGCCAGCAGTGGTCGCGGACTAGCGGTCAACACCGGGGAGCTGTTTTTT	CASSGRGLAVNTGELFF
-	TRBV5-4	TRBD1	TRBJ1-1	TGTGCCAGCAGCTTGCAGGGGGCGAGGGCTGAAGCTTTCTTT	CASSLQGARAEAFF
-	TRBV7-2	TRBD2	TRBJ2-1	TGTGCCAGCAGCTTCCCTTCGGGGGGGAGCTCCTACAATGAGCAGTTCTTC	CASSFPSGGSSYNEQFF
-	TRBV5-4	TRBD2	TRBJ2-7	TGTGCCAGCAGCCCTTATAGCGGGAGGTTCTCCTACGAGCAGTACTTC	CASSPYSGRFSYEQYF
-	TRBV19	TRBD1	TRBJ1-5	TGTGCCAGTCGGACCGGGACAGGGGGCGACCAGCCCCAGCATTTT	CASRTGTGGDQPQHF
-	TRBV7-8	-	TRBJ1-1	TGTGCCAGCAGCAGGACTGGGAACACTGAAGCTTTCTTT	CASSRTGNTEAFF
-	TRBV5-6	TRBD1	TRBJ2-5	TGTGCCAGCAGCTCGGGACAGGAGTACCAAGAGACCCAGTACTTC	CASSSGQEYQETQYF
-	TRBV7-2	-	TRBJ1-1	TGTGCCAGCAGCTTAGGATCAGGGGTAGGGACTGAAGCTTTCTTT	CASSLGSGVGTEAFF
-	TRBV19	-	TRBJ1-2	TGTGCCAGTAGTATATATGGGACGGCTAGTGGCTACACCTTC	CASSIYGTASGYTF
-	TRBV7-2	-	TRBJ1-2	TGTGCCAGCAGCTTACAGGGGCGGGATGGCTACACCTTC	CASSLQGRDGYTF
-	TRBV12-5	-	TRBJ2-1	TGTGCTAGTGGGAACTACAATGAGCAGTTCTTC	CASGNYNEQFF